The 17 T cell receptor beta chains reported below all come from one sample, sequenced in a study of TIL therapy for anti-PD-1-resistant metastatic lung cancer. As to time point: pre-treatment sample, taken before nivolumab and TIL therapy. This was the immunoSEQ v3 assay. TCRdb's copy holds only in-frame clones and misses some; the assay was immunoSEQ multiplex PCR. Of some 60,000 clones listed, around 69% were seen once; the top ten hold 6% to 8.5%. The sequences come from blood, collected at baseline. The receptor set was obtained from a person between 25 and 79 years old with non-small cell lung cancer.

The chain joins TRBV5-1 to TRBJ1-1, with 9 bases identical to TRBD1. Germline trimming cut 4 bases from V and 0 bases from J; bases unmatched to any gene: 4. Germline V gene lookup returns CDR1 SGHRS and CDR2 YFSETQ. This CDR3 is built from 15 residues. The CDR3 bases are TGCGCCAGCAGCAGCGGGACAGGGCTGAACACTGAAGCTTTCTTT. It specifies CASSSGTGLNTEAFF.

The gene calls are TRBV7-9 and TRBJ1-4; no clear D gene. Per germline, CDR1 SEHNR and CDR2 FQNEAQ (reference sequence). There are 13 residues in the CDR3. Between the trimmed V and J ends, which lost 4 bases and 9 bases, there was a span of 12 bases. CDR3 in amino acids: CASSSERGKKLFF. The CDR3 DNA follows: TGTGCCAGCAGCTCCGAACGGGGTAAAAAACTGTTTTTT.

The chain uses TRBV7-9 and TRBJ1-1; no definite D call. This CDR3 comprises 15 residues. Germline CDR1 reads SEHNR; CDR2 reads FQNEAQ (reference sequence). V was clipped by 6 bases and J by 1 base, with 15 bases between them. The CDR3 DNA reads TGTGCCAGCAGTTCGCACCGGGCTTCGAACACTGAAGCTTTCTTT. It translates to CASSSHRASNTEAFF.

In this sample, this clone turned up a few times. This chain links TRBV5-1 with TRBJ1-3; D is possibly TRBD1 (6 bases). Germline V gives CDR1 SGHRS, CDR2 YFSETQ. V was pared by 7 bases and J by 2 bases, with 13 bases between. The CDR3 sequence is 14 residues long. The CDR3 coding sequence is TGCGCCAGCCGCCAAGGGGGTGCTGGAAACACCATATATTTT. Amino acids: CASRQGGAGNTIYF.

This clone has just a few counts. The chain combines TRBV28 with TRBJ2-6, with D uncertain. Trimming took off 4 bases at V and 4 bases at J, with 11 bases between the two ends. This CDR3 is built from 15 residues. The germline gives CDR1 MDHEN, CDR2 SYDVKM. This chain's CDR3 is CASSSHSPGANVLTF. In DNA form, the CDR3 reads TGTGCCAGCAGTTCCCACTCCCCCGGGGCCAACGTCCTGACTTTC.

With respect to this clone: Germline is not matched at one junction end, which may reflect a read error. The chain is built from TRBV7-9 and TRBJ2-7; TRBD2 aligns across 7 bases. There are 14 residues in the CDR3. Looked up from germline, CDR1 is SEHNR and CDR2 is FQNEAQ (reference sequence). CDR3 DNA: TGTGCCAGCAGCCTAGCGGAGCTTTCCTACGAGCAGTACTTC. Its protein product is CASSLAELSYEQYF. Drawing the rest from reference TRBV7-9 and TRBJ2-7, the complete variable domain is DTGVSQNPRHKITKRGQNVTFRCDPISEHNRLYWYRQTLGQGPEFLTYFQNEAQLEKSRLLSDRFSAERPKGSFSTLEIQRTEQGDSAMYLCASSLAELSYEQYFGPGTRLTVT.

V usage is TRBV7-2 and J usage is TRBJ1-5; TRBD1 matches 9 bases. This CDR3 region has 17 residues. Per germline, CDR1 SGHTA and CDR2 FQGNSA. Trimming at V came to 5 bases and at J to 2 bases, leaving 10 bases not matched to a gene. CDR3 sequence: CASSQDRGGGGNQPQHF. The CDR3 DNA sequence: TGTGCCAGCAGCCAGGACAGGGGAGGGGGCGGCAATCAGCCCCAGCATTTT.

This chain joins TRBV6-5 and TRBJ2-5; weak D call: TRBD1 (6 bases). Per germline, CDR1 MNHEY and CDR2 SVGAGI. V dropped 5 bases and J dropped 4 bases, with 14 bases sitting between them. The CDR3 loop spans 14 amino acids. The CDR3 DNA sequence: TGTGCCAGCAGTCCTCCGACAGGCGGAGAGACCCAGTACTTC. Amino acids: CASSPPTGGETQYF.

The chain carries TRBV18 and TRBJ2-5; D unclear. CDR1 and CDR2 from the germline V gene are KGHSH and LQKENI. CDR3 length: 13 amino acids. V was shortened by 5 bases and J by 1 base, with 8 bases between the two germline ends. CDR3 DNA: TGTGCCAGCTCAACGGGTACCCAAGAGACCCAGTACTTC. This gives the protein CASSTGTQETQYF.

The CDR3 spells CASSDSETGVDRGYTF. CDR3 coding DNA: TGTGCCAGCAGCGACTCCGAGACAGGGGTTGATCGGGGCTACACCTTC. The chain couples TRBV21-1 to TRBJ1-2; the D call of TRBD1 is as the table states it, not checked on the DNA. TRBV21-1 is deemed a pseudogene. There are 16 residues in the CDR3.

V gene TRBV6-5 combines with J gene TRBJ2-2, with D possibly TRBD1 on 5 matching bases. The CDR3 runs 15 residues. Germline CDR1 is MNHEY and CDR2 is SVGAGI. Between the trimmed V and J ends, which lost 2 bases and 4 bases, there was a span of 11 bases. The CDR3 nucleotides are TGTGCCAGCAGTTACGCAGGGTCGGGCACCGGGGAGCTGTTTTTT. This sequence encodes CASSYAGSGTGELFF.

The table lists this clone with a few counts. The chain has TRBV30 and TRBJ1-5; D perhaps matches TRBD1 (6 bases). V was shortened by 3 bases and J by 4 bases, with 13 bases between the two germline ends. Germline V gives CDR1 GTSNPN, CDR2 SVGIG (reference sequence). The CDR3 has 14 residues. The CDR3 coding sequence is TGTGCCTGGAGCAGCGGGACACAAAATCAGCCCCAGCATTTT. Translated: CAWSSGTQNQPQHF.

The chain employs TRBV19 and TRBJ1-1; 9 nucleotides match TRBD1. J gave up 5 bases and V 5 bases, and 12 bases lay outside the gene matches. Germline values: CDR1 LNHDA, CDR2 SQIVND (reference sequence). CDR3 length: 16 residues. This CDR3 is CASSARKQGARTEAFF. The CDR3 nucleotides are TGTGCCAGTAGTGCGCGGAAACAGGGGGCAAGAACTGAAGCTTTCTTT.

V and J are TRBV5-1 and TRBJ1-2; TRBD1 aligns across 9 bases. CDR1 and CDR2 from the germline V gene are SGHRS and YFSETQ. After removal of 1 base from V and 7 bases from J, the junction contained 8 bases not matched to a gene. The CDR3 runs 15 residues. This chain's CDR3 is CASSLLAGQGIGYTF. Here the CDR3 DNA reads TGCGCCAGCAGCTTGCTAGCGGGACAGGGTATTGGCTACACCTTC.

Written as DNA, the CDR3 is TGTGCCAGCAGCCAAGATAGTAGCGGGGGGTACAATGAGCAGTTCTTC. This codes for CASSQDSSGGYNEQFF. V usage is TRBV4-2 and J usage is TRBJ2-1, with 10 positions matching TRBD2. The trim removed 0 bases at V and 4 bases at J, leaving 3 bases unmatched. Germline V gene data show CDR1 as LGHNA and CDR2 as YNFKEQ. The CDR3 has 16 amino acids.

The V call is TRBV4-2, the J call TRBJ1-2; D call uncertain. Trimming took 0 bases from V and 10 from J, leaving 9 bases between them. The CDR3 contains 12 residues. Germline V gives CDR1 LGHNA, CDR2 YNFKEQ. This CDR3 reads CASSQDKGDYTF. The CDR3 DNA sequence: TGTGCCAGCAGCCAAGATAAAGGTGACTACACCTTC.

The rearrangement uses TRBV2 and TRBJ1-1, with D possibly TRBD1 on 5 matching bases. This CDR3 contains 13 residues. Per germline, CDR1 SNHLY and CDR2 FYNNEI. CDR3 sequence reads: CGRAGDGGTEAFF. The CDR3 DNA reads TGTGGCAGGGCAGGTGATGGGGGCACTGAAGCTTTCTTT.